This T cell receptor beta chain was retrieved from a study of CXCR3-negative and CXCR3-positive naive CD8 T cells. The TRB libraries of cDNA were built by UMI-labeled 5' RACE. TCRdb derives one entry per CDR3 protein from the 5' RACE reads, leaving out DNA. The sample holds over 150,000 distinct CDR3 sequences. A remark on this clonotype: Its matching antigen is unknown.

The study, taken as a whole, reports: Naive CXCR3-positive cells had TRB CDR3s more hydrophobic than those of CXCR3-negative naive cells.

This TCR derives from a human donor in good health. Some clones in this sample may be carry-over from other donors' samples. The sequenced sample consisted of naive CXCR3+ CD8+ T cells from blood. Documented subset: CD45RO-CCR7+CD27+CD95- naive CD8+ T cells expressing CXCR3 (TNR3+).

The CDR3: CATSRDYADRADKETQYF. The chain combines TRBV15 with TRBJ2-5; checking the TCRdb D call of TRBD1 is not possible without DNA. Germline values: CDR1 LNHNV, CDR2 YYDKDF (reference sequence). The CDR3 is 18 amino acids.